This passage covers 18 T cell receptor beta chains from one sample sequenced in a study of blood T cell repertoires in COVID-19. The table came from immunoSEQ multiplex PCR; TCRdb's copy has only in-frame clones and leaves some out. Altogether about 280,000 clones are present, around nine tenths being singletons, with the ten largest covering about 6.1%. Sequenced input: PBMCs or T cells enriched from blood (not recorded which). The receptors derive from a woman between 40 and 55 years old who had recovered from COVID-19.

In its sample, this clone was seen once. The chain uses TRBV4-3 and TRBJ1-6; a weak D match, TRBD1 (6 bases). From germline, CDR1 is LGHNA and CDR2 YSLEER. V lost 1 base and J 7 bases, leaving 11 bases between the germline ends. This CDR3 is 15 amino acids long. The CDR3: CASSQGAQGNSPLHF. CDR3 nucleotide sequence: TGCGCCAGCAGCCAAGGGGCACAGGGAAATTCACCCCTCCACTTT.

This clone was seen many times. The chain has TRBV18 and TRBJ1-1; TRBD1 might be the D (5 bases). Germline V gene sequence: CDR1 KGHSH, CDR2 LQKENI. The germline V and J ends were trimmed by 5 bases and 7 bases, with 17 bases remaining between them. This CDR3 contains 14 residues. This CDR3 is CASSKGRERGEAFF. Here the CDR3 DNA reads TGTGCCAGCTCAAAAGGGAGGGAGAGGGGTGAAGCTTTCTTT.

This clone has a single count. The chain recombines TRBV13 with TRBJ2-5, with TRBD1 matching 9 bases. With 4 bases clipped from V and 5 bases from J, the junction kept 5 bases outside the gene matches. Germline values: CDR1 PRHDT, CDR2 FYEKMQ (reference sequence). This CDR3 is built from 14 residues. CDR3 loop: CASSSDRGRETQYF. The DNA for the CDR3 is TGTGCCAGCAGCTCGGACAGGGGTCGGGAGACCCAGTACTTC.

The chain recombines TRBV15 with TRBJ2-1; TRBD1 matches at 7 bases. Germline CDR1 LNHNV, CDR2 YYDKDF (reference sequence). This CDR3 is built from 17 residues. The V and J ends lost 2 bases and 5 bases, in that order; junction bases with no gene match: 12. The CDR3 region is CATSRPPGARGNNEQFF. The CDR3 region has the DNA TGTGCCACCAGCAGACCACCAGGGGCCAGGGGGAACAATGAGCAGTTCTTC.

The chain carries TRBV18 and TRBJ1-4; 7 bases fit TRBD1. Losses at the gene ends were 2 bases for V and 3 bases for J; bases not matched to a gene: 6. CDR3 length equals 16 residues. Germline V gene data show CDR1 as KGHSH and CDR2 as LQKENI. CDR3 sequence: CASSPKGARANEKLFF. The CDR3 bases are TGTGCCAGCTCACCAAAGGGGGCGCGGGCTAATGAAAAACTGTTTTTT.

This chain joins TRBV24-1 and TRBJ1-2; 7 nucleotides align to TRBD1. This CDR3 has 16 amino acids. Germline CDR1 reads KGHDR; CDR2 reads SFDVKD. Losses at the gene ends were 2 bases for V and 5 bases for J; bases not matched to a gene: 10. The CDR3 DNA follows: TGTGCCACCAGTGATTCCTCCGGGACAGTTTCGTATGGCTACACCTTC. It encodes CATSDSSGTVSYGYTF.

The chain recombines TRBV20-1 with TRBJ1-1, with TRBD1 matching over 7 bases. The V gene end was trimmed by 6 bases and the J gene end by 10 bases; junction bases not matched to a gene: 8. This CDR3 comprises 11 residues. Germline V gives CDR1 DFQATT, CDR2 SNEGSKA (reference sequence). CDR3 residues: CSAASGGAAFF. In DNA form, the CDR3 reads TGCAGTGCAGCCTCAGGGGGTGCAGCTTTCTTT.

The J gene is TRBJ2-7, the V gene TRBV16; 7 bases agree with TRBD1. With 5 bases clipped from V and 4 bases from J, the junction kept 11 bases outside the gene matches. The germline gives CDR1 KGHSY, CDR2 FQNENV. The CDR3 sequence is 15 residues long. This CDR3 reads CASSVQGTTPYEQYF. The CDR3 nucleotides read TGTGCCAGCAGCGTACAGGGGACAACCCCGTACGAGCAGTACTTC.

CDR3 sequence (DNA): TGTGCCAGCTCACCTCTAGCCGGGACTAGCGGGAGAAATGAGCAGTTCTTC. It yields the protein CASSPLAGTSGRNEQFF. The chain has TRBV18 and TRBJ2-1, with 14 bases that match TRBD2. The CDR3 is 17 residues long. J gave up 7 bases and V 3 bases, and 8 bases lay outside the gene matches. The V gene's germline CDR1 is KGHSH and CDR2 LQKENI.

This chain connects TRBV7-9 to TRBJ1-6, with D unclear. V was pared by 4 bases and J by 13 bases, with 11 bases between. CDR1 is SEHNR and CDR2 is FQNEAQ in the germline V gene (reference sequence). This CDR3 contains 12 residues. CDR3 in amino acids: CASSWGREPLHF. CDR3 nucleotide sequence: TGTGCCAGCAGCTGGGGAAGGGAGCCCCTCCACTTT.

CDR3 in DNA: TGTGCCAGCAGCCAGAGCGCCCTAGCGGGAGGGGGAGGTGAGCAGTTCTTC. Translating it yields CASSQSALAGGGGEQFF. V gene TRBV7-3 combines with J gene TRBJ2-1; 12 bases agree with TRBD2. Germline loops: CDR1 SGHTA, CDR2 FQGTGA. The CDR3 runs to 17 residues. V lost 5 bases, J lost 9 bases, and 14 bases stayed unmatched.

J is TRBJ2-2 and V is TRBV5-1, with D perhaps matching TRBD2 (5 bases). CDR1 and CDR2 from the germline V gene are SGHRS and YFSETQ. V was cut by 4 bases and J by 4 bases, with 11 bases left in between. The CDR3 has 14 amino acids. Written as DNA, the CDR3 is TGCGCCAGCAGCGGGCCGGGGATCACCGGGGAGCTGTTTTTT. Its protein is CASSGPGITGELFF.

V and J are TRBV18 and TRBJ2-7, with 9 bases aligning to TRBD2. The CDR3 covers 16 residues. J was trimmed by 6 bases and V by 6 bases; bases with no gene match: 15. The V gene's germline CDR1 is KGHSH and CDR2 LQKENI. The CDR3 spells CASSPPAGGPGSEQYF. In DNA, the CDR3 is TGTGCCAGCTCGCCTCCGGCGGGAGGGCCGGGAAGCGAGCAGTACTTC.

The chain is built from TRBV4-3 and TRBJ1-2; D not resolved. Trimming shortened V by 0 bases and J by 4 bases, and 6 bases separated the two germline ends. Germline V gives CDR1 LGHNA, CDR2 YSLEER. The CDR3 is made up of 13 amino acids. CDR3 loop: CASSQEEGYGYTF. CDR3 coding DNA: TGCGCCAGCAGCCAAGAGGAGGGCTATGGCTACACCTTC.

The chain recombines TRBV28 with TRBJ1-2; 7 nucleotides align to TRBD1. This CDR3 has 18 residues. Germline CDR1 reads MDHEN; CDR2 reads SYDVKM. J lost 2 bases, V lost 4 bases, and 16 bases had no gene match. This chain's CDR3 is CASSSSGHSGTENYGYTF. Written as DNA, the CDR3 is TGTGCCAGCAGTTCCTCGGGCCACTCCGGGACAGAAAACTATGGCTACACCTTC.

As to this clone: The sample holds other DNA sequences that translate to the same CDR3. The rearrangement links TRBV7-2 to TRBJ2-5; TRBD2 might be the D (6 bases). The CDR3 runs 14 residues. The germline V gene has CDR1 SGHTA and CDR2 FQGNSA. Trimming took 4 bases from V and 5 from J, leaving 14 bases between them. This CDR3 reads CASSSGRAGETQYF. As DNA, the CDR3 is TGTGCCAGCAGCTCGGGGCGGGCGGGGGAGACCCAGTACTTC.

The CDR3, as DNA: TGTGCCAGCAGCGGAGCGGGAGGGGACATTCAGTACTTC. Encoded protein: CASSGAGGDIQYF. The chain employs TRBV6-5 and TRBJ2-4; TRBD2 matches 10 bases. The germline V gene has CDR1 MNHEY and CDR2 SVGAGI. The CDR3 totals 13 residues. The J segment lost 8 bases and the V segment lost 6 bases, leaving 4 bases of the junction unmatched.

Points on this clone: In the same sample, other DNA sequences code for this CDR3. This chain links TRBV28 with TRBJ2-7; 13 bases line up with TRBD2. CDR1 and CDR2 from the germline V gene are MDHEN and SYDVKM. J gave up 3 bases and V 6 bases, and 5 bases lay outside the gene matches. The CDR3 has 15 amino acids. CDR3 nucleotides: TGTGCCAGCAGCCAACGGACTAGCGGGGGCTACGAGCAGTACTTC. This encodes CASSQRTSGGYEQYF. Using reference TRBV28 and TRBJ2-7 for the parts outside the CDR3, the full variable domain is DVKVTQSSRYLVKRTGEKVFLECVQDMDHENMFWYRQDPGLGLRLIYFSYDVKMKEKGDIPEGYSVSREKKERFSLILESASTNQTSMYLCASSQRTSGGYEQYFGPGTRLTVT.